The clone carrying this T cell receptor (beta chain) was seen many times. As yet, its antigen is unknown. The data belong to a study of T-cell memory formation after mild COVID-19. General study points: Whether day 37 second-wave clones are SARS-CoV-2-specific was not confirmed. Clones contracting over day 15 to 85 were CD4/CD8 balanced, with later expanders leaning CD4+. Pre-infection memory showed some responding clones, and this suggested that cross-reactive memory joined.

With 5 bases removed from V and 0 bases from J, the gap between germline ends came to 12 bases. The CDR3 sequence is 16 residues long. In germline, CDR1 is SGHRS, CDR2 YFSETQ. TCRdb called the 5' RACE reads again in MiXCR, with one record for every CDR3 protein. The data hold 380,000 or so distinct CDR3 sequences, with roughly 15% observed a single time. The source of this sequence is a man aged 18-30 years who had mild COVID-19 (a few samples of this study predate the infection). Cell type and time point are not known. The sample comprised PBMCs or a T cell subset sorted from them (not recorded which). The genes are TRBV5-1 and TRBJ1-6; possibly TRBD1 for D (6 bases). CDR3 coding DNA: TGCGCCAGCAGGACACAGGGCGGCTCCTATAATTCACCCCTCCACTTT. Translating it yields CASRTQGGSYNSPLHF.